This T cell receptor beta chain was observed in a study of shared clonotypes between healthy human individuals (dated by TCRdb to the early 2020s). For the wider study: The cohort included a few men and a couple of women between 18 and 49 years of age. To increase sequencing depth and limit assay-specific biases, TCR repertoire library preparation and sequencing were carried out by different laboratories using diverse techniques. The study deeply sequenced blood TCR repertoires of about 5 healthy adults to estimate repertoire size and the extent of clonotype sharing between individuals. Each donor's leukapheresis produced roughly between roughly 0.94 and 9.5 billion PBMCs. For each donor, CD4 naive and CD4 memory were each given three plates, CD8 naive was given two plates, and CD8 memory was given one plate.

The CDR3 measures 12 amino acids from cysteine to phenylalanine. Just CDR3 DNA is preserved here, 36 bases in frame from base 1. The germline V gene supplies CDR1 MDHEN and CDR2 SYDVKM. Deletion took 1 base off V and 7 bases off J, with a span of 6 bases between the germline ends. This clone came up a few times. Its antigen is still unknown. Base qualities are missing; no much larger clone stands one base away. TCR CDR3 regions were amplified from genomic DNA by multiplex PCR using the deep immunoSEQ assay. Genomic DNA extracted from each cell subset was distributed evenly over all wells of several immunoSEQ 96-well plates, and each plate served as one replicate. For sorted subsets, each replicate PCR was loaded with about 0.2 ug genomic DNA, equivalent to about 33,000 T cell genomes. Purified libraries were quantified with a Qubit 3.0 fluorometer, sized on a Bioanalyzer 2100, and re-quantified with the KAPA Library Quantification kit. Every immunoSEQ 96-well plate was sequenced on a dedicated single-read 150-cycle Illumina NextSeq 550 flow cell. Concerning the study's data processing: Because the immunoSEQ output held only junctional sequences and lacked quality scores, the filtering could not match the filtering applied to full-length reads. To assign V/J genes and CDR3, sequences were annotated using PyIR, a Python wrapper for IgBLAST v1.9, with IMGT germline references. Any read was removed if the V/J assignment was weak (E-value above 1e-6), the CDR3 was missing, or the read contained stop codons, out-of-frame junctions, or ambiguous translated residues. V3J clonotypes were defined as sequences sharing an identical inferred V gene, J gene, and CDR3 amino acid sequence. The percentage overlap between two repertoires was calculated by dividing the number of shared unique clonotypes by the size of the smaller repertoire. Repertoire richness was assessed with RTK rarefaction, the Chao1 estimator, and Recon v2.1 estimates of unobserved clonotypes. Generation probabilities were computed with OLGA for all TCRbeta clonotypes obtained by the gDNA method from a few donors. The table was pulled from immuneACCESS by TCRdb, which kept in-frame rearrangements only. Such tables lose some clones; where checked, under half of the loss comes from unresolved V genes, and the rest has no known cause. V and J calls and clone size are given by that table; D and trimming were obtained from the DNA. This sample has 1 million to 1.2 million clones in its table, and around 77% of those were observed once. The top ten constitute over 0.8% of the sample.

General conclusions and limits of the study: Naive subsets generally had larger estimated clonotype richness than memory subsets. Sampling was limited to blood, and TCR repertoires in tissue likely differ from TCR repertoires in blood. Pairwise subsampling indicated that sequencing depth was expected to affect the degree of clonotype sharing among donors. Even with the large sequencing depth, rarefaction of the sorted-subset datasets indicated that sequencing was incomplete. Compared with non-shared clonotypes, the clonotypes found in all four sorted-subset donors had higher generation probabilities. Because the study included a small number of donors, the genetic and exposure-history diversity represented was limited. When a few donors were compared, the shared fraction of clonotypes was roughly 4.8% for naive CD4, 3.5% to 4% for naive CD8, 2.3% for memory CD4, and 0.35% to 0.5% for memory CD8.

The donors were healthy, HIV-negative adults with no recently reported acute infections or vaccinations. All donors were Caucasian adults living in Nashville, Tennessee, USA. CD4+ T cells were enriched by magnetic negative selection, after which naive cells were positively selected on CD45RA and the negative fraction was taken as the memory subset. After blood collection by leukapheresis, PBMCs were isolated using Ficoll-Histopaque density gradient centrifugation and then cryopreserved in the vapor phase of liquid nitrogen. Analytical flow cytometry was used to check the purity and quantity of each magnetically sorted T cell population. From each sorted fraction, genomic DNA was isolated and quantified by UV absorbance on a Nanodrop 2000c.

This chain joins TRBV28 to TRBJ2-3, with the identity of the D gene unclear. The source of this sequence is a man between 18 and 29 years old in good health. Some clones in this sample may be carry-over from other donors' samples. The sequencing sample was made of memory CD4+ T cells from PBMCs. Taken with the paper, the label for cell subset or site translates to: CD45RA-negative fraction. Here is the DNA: TGTGCCAGCAGTTTATCGGCGAATACGCAGTATTTT. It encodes CASSLSANTQYF.